This T cell receptor beta chain was obtained from a study of identical twins. Findings of the study overall: Diverse VJ usage suggested most zero-insertion clonotypes were not invariant T cells.

V was cut by 0 bases and J by 1 base, with 10 bases left in between. The germline V gene encodes CDR1 SGHRS and CDR2 YFSETQ. This CDR3 comprises 15 residues. Template switching introduced a universal primer site, and the cDNA bore unique molecular identifiers. TCRdb reprocessed the 5' RACE reads with MiXCR, giving one entry per CDR3 protein. The sample records 350,000 to 400,000 distinct CDR3 sequences, around 9% being singletons. This clonotype appeared a few times. Antigen specificity is unknown. This chain connects TRBV5-1 to TRBJ2-5; D is unresolved. The receptor comes from a woman in her forties or fifties in good health. Material: naive T cells sorted from blood. CDR3 DNA: TGCGCCAGCAGCTTGGATGGAGTATCCCAAGAGACCCAGTACTTC. Protein product: CASSLDGVSQETQYF.